This T cell receptor beta chain was recovered during a study of long-term antiretroviral therapy in people with HIV. At the level of the study: The immediate-ART recommendation dates to 2015, and the earliest samples predate it by about a decade. Study findings and constraints: Upon ART, diversity increased but remained lower than transplant donor controls.

Sampling of each donor yielded at least one pre-ART PBMC sample and at least two post-ART PBMC samples. Runs used v3.0 of the immunoSEQ assay and were done at survey level. For each individual sample, sequencing targeted roughly 35,000-55,000 T-cell genomes. Sequenced by immunoSEQ multiplex PCR; TCRdb stores in-frame clones only, minus some. The sample has approximately 17,000 clones, approximately 89% seen once. About this clone: No antigen is known for it.

The source is a woman aged 40 to 50 with HIV. This sample comprised unsorted PBMCs, obtained 0.6 years after starting antiretroviral therapy.

The CDR3 DNA reads TGCGCCAGCAGCCAAGATCTTGAAGGTCCCTTCTACAATGAGCAGTTCTTC. This translates into CASSQDLEGPFYNEQFF. The gene calls are TRBV4-3 and TRBJ2-1; D is unresolved. V lost 0 bases and J 3 bases, leaving 15 bases between the germline ends. The CDR3 loop spans 17 amino acids. CDR1 is LGHNA and CDR2 is YSLEER in the germline V gene.